The present TCR beta chain was sequenced within a study of early T cells in non-severe SARS-CoV-2 infection. Study-level background: Bulk RNA isolated from unsorted whole blood underwent sequencing; chains were not paired.

Individually, cDNA molecules had unique molecular identifiers attached to them. MiXCR, applied by TCRdb to the 5' RACE reads, yields one record per CDR3 protein. The data hold tens of thousands of distinct CDR3 sequences, with under 7% observed a single time. J lost 6 bases, V lost 7 bases, and 5 bases had no gene match. CDR3 length: 15 amino acids. Germline-derived CDR1 and CDR2 are MNHNS and SASEGT. Findings and caveats of the study: Matches to VDJdb favored anti-spike CD8 responses and missed private and CD4 specificities.

This clonotype was seen more than once but under ten times. The target antigen is unknown. The sequence derives from an adult who was a healthcare worker with PCR-confirmed SARS-CoV-2 infection or an uninfected control (not recorded which). Sequencing was performed on whole blood, taken at baseline. The chain combines TRBV6-1 with TRBJ2-1; 14 bases align to TRBD2. The CDR3 loop reads CASTWGLAGVNEQFF. The CDR3 DNA sequence: TGTGCCAGCACCTGGGGACTAGCGGGGGTCAATGAGCAGTTCTTC.